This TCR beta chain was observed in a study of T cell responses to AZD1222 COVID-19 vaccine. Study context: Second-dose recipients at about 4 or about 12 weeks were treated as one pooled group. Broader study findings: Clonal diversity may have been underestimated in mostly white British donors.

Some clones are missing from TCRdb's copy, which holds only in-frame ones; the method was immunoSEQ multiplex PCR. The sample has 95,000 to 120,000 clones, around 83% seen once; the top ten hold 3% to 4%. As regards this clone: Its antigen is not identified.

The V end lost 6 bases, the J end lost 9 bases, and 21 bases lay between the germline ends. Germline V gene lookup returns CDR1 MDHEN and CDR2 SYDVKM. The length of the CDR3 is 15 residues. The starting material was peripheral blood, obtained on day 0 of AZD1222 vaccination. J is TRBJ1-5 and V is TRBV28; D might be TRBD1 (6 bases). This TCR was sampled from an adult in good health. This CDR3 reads CASRPGHGGRPPQHF. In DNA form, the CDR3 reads TGTGCCAGCAGGCCGGGACACGGCGGGCGTCCGCCCCAGCATTTT.